The sample holds a few counts of the clone carrying this T cell receptor (beta chain). Unsorted PBMC DNA was sequenced on ten immunoSEQ deep assay plates. Produced via immunoSEQ multiplex PCR; TCRdb's table is partial and in-frame only. This sample yields about 510,000 clones, of which approximately 79% are seen a single time; 13% belongs to the top ten. The sample comes from a study of shared clonotypes between healthy human individuals. The CDR3 sequence is 13 residues long. Between the trimmed V and J ends, which lost 0 bases and 1 base, there was a span of 4 bases. Germline CDR1 reads SGDLS; CDR2 reads YYNGEE.

The sequence came from a woman in her forties in good health. Some clones in this sample may be carry-over from other donors' samples. The chain has TRBV9 and TRBJ1-2; no firm D call. Sample: PBMCs. The chain's CDR3 is CASSVDGNYGYTF. In DNA form, the CDR3 reads TGTGCCAGCAGCGTAGATGGTAACTATGGCTACACCTTC.